The clone carrying this TCR beta chain was counted ten times or more. V trimming: 7 bases; J trimming: 7 bases; junction bases outside the gene matches: 5. This CDR3 contains 12 residues. The sample originates from a study of T cells in Graves' hyperthyroidism and ophthalmopathy. RNA transcripts gave rise to amplified TCR beta CDR3 regions. HTBI primers drove first-round RT-PCR of the TCR CDR3. MiXCR, applied by TCRdb to the multiplex PCR reads, yields one record per CDR3 protein. The sample comprises over 250,000 distinct CDR3 sequences, less than 30% of which are singletons, and roughly a quarter rests with the top ten.

Material for sequencing was blood. The rearrangement uses TRBV12-3 or TRBV12-4 and TRBJ1-2; TRBD1 aligns across 8 bases. The TCR sequence derives from a middle-aged man with Graves' hyperthyroidism that later progressed to Graves' ophthalmopathy. In nucleotides, the CDR3 is TGTGCCAGCACCCCAGGGGGCGGTGGCTACACCTTC. Its translation: CASTPGGGGYTF.